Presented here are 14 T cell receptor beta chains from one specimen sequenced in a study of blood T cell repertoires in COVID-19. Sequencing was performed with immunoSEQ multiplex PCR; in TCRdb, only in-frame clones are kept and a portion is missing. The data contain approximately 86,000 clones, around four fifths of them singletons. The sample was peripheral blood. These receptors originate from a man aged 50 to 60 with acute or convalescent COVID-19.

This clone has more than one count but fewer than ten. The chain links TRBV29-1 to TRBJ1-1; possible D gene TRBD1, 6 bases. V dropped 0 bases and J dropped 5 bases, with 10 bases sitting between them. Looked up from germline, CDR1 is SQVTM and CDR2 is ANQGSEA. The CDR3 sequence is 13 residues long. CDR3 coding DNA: TGCAGCGTTGAAGATCTTCAGGGGACTGAAGCTTTCTTT. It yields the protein CSVEDLQGTEAFF.

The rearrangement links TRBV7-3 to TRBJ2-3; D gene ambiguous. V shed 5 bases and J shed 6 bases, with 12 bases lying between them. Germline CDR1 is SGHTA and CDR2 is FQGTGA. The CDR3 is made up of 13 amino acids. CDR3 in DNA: TGTGCCAGCAGCCCTTTCACAGCTGATACGCAGTATTTT. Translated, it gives CASSPFTADTQYF.

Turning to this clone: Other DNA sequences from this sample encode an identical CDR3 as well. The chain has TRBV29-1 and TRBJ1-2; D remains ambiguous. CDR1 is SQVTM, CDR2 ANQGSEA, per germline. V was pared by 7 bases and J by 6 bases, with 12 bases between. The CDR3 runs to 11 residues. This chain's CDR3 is CSALSLDGYTF. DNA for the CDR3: TGCAGCGCGCTTTCCTTAGATGGCTACACCTTC.

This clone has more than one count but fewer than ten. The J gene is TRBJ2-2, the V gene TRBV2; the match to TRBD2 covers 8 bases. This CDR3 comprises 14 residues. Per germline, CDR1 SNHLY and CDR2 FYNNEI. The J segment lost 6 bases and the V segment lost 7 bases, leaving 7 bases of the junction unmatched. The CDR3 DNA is TGTGCCAGCACCCTGGGACTAGGAGCCGGGGAGCTGTTTTTT. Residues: CASTLGLGAGELFF.

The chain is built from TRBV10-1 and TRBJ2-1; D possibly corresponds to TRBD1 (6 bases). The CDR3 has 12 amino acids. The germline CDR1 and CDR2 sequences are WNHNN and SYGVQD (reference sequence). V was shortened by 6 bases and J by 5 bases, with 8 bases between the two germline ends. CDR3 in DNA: TGCGCCAGCAGACGGGACAACAATGAGCAGTTCTTC. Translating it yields CASRRDNNEQFF.

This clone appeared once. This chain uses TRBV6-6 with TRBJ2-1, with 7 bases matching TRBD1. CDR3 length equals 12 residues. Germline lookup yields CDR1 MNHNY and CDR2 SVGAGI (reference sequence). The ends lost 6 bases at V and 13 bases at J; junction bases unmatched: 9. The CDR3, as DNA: TGTGCCAGCAGCCCCATGACAGGGCCCCAGTTCTTC. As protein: CASSPMTGPQFF.

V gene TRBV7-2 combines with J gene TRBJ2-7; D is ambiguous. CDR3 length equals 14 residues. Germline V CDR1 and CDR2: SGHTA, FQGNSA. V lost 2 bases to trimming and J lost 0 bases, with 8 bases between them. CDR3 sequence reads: CASSLRQSSYEQYF. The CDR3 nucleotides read TGTGCCAGCAGCTTACGACAATCCTCCTACGAGCAGTACTTC.

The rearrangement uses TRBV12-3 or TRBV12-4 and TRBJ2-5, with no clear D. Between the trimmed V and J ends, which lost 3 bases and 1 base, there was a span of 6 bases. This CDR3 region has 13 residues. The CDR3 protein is CASSFSSQETQYF. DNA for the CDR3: TGTGCCAGCAGTTTTAGCAGCCAAGAGACCCAGTACTTC.

This CDR3 reads CSAYDNYGYTF. The CDR3 coding sequence is TGCAGCGCCTATGATAACTATGGCTACACCTTC. The V call is TRBV29-1, the J call TRBJ1-2; D is uncertain. The CDR3 loop spans 11 amino acids. Germline CDR1 and CDR2: SQVTM and ANQGSEA. The V end lost 7 bases, the J end lost 1 base, and 7 bases lay between the germline ends.

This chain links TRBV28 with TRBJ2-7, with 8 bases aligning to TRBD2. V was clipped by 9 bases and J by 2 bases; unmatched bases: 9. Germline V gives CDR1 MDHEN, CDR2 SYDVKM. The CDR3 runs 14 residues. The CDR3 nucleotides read TGTGCCAGTAGGCTGAGTAGCGGGGCCTACGAGCAGTACTTC. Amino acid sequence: CASRLSSGAYEQYF. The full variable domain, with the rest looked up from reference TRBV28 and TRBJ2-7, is DVKVTQSSRYLVKRTGEKVFLECVQDMDHENMFWYRQDPGLGLRLIYFSYDVKMKEKGDIPEGYSVSREKKERFSLILESASTNQTSMYLCASRLSSGAYEQYFGPGTRLTVT.

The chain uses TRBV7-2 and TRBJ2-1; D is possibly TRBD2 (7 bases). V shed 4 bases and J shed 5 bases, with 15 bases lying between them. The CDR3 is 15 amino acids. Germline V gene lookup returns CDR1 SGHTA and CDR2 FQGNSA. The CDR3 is CASSSGGGSHNEQFF. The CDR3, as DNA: TGTGCCAGCAGCTCGGGGGGCGGGAGCCACAATGAGCAGTTCTTC.

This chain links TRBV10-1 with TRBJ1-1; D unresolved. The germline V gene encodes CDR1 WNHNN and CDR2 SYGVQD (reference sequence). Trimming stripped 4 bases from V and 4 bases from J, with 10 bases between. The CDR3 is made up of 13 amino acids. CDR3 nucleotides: TGCGCCAGCAGTGCGGGAGGGCGCACTGAAGCTTTCTTT. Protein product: CASSAGGRTEAFF.

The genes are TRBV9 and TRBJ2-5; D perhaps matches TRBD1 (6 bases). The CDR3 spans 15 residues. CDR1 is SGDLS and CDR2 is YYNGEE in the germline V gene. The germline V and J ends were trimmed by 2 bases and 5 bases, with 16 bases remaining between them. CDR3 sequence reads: CASSVGSRGSETQYF. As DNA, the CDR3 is TGTGCCAGCAGCGTGGGATCCAGGGGTTCGGAGACCCAGTACTTC.

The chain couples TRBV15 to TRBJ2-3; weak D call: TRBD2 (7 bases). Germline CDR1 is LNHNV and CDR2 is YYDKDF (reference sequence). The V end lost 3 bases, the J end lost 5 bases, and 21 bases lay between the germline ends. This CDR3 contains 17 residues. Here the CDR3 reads CATSSGGSAGAGDTQYF. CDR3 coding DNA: TGTGCCACCAGCAGCGGAGGGTCGGCGGGGGCGGGAGATACGCAGTATTTT.